Below, one T cell receptor (beta chain) is given with its context. Its recognized antigen is unknown. Base qualities are not recorded, but no much larger clone differs from it by a single base. CDR1 and CDR2 were assigned from the germline V gene as SQVTM and ANQGSEA. Reading from cysteine to phenylalanine, the CDR3 counts 14 amino acids. Only the CDR3 DNA is retained, 42 bases long and in frame from the first base. Trimming takes 7 bases off V and 6 bases off J; junction bases not matched to a gene: 9. The donors were some 36 Caucasian individuals from Russia, aged about 6 to 100 years, who were systemically healthy. Roughly 9 milliliters of peripheral blood were drawn from each donor into EDTA-treated Vacutainer tubes. Ficoll-Paque density-gradient centrifugation was used to isolate PBMCs, with at least 7 million obtained per sample. Total RNA, at least 6 micrograms per sample, was extracted from PBMCs with Trizol reagent. For every donor, flow cytometry on a PBMC aliquot measured the percentage of naive CD45RAhigh/CD27high T cells.

These data belong to a study of blood T cells in healthy people across ages (dated by TCRdb to the mid-2010s). Concerning the study at large: Template switching captured roughly one uniquely barcoded TCR beta cDNA molecule per two T cells in model experiments. To track age-related changes in TCR beta repertoire diversity, the study relied on deep sequencing normalized with unique cDNA molecular identifiers. Donors were grouped into four age groups: young (average roughly 17 years), middle-aged (39), aged (around 66) and long-lived (around 80). To avoid experimental bias, donors of different ages were spread randomly across the sequencing lanes. For two donors (one aged 18 to 30 and one aged 80 or older), the study analyzed two additional independent replicas of 1 million unique cDNA reads from the same blood draw. Findings and caveats that apply to the study as a whole: A strong correlation was found between observed TCR beta diversity and the percentage of naive T cells measured by flow cytometry. Total diversity estimates from one million sequenced T cells were considered lower bounds and underestimates. Compared with the aged group, the long-lived group had more naive CD4+ T cells, fewer expanded clones and increased TCR diversity, a pattern suggesting age selection. Bulk unsorted PBMC profiling prevented conclusive comparison of naive and antigen-experienced compartments. As age increased, observed TCR beta diversity per million T cells dropped in a roughly linear way, and a significant reduction was already evident by age about 36. Because donor CMV infection status was unknown, age-related changes in expanded clonotypes were potentially confounded.

The method was 5' RACE. Sequencing was performed on an Illumina HiSeq 2500. A second PCR of 7 to 11 cycles was performed with a sample-barcoded 5' primer and a J-beta primer mix. Each TCR beta cDNA molecule received a unique molecular identifier from a template-switch 5' adaptor carrying 12 random nucleotides. At least 3 million CDR3-containing paired-end reads were obtained from each sample. First-strand cDNA was synthesized from all RNA with the Mint cDNA synthesis kit, primed by a TRBC-specific oligonucleotide. After uracil-DNA glycosylase treatment, a first 18-cycle PCR used universal primers M1SS and BC2_uni_R on all cDNA. From the authors' description of their analysis: Each sample was normalized by randomly selecting 1 million high-quality reads, each carrying a distinct molecular identifier. Instead of being binned into consensus sequences, reads that shared molecular identifiers were thrown out. MiTCR, with a Q25 quality threshold and the strictest error-elimination algorithm, was used for CDR3 identification, clonotype clustering and error correction. A nonparametric unseen species model with Euler transformation was used to estimate a lower bound on total TCR beta diversity. TCRdb applied fastp at Q25 and MiXCR to the public reads, then kept only in-frame beta chains. Each entry is one CDR3 protein sequence, shown with its most common DNA and genes. The V and J calls here are based on TCRdb, not the publication. In all, the sample holds fewer than 900,000 distinct CDR3 sequences, and more than 40% of those were seen once. About a third of the sample goes to the ten largest clones.

This TCR was sampled from a woman aged 60-75 years in good health. Sequencing was performed on blood. This receptor chain uses TRBV29-1 and TRBJ2-3, with 11 bases matching TRBD2. The sequence in DNA is TGCAGCGCAGTAGCGGGAGGGCGTGTGGATACGCAGTATTTT. It translates as CSAVAGGRVDTQYF.